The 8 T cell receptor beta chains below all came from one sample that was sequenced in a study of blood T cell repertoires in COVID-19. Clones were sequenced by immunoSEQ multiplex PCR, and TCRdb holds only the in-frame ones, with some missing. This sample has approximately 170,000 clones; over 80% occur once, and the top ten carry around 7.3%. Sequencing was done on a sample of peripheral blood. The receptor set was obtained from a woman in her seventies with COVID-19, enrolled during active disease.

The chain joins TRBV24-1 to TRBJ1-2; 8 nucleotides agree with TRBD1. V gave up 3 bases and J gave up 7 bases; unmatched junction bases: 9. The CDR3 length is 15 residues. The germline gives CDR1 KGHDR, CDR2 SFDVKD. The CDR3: CATSDPRDRYAGYTF. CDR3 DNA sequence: TGTGCCACCAGTGATCCCCGGGACAGGTATGCTGGCTACACCTTC.

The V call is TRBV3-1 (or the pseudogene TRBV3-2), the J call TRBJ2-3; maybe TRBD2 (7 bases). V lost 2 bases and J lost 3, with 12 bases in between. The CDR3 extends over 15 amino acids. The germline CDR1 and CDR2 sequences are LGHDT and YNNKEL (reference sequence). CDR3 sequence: CASSQRSGTTDTQYF. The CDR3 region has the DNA TGTGCCAGCAGCCAAAGGAGCGGGACAACAGATACGCAGTATTTT.

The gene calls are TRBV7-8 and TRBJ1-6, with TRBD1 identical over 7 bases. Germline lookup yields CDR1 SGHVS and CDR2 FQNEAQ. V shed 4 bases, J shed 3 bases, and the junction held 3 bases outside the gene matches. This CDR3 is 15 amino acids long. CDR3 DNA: TGTGCCAGCAGCTCACAGGGGAACTATAATTCACCCCTCCACTTT. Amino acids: CASSSQGNYNSPLHF.

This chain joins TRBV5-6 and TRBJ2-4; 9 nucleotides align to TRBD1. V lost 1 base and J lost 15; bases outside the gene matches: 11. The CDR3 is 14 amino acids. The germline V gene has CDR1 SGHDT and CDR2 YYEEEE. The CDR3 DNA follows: TGTGCCAGCAGCTTGTCAAGGACAGGGGCGAGGTTGTACTTC. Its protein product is CASSLSRTGARLYF. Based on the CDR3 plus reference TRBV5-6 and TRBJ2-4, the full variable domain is DAGVTQSPTHLIKTRGQQVTLRCSPKSGHDTVSWYQQALGQGPQFIFQYYEEEERQRGNFPDRFSGHQFPNYSSELNVNALLLGDSALYLCASSLSRTGARLYFGAGTRLSVL.

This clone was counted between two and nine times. CDR3 in amino acids: CASSRESSYNSPLHF. As DNA, the CDR3 is TGTGCCAGCTCCCGAGAGAGCTCCTATAATTCACCCCTCCACTTT. The V and J genes are TRBV18 and TRBJ1-6; no clear D gene. Germline V gene lookup returns CDR1 KGHSH and CDR2 LQKENI. Trimming took 6 bases from V and 0 from J, leaving 9 bases between them. The CDR3 has 15 amino acids.

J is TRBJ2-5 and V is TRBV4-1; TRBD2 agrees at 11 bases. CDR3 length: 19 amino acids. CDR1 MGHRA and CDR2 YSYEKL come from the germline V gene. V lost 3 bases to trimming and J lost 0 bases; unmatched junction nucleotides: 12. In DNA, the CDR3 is TGCGCCAGCAGCCATCGGGCTAGCGGGAGGAGTGTTGACCAAGAGACCCAGTACTTC. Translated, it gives CASSHRASGRSVDQETQYF.

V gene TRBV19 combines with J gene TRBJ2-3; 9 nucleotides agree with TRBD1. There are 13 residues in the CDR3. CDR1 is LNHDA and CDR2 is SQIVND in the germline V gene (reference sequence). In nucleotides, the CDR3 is TGTGCTTCGGGGACAGGGCTCACAGATACGCAGTATTTT. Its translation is CASGTGLTDTQYF.

CDR3 region: CASRGGDATNEKLFF. The CDR3 nucleotides read TGCGCCAGCAGAGGGGGGGATGCAACTAATGAAAAACTGTTTTTT. This chain connects TRBV5-1 to TRBJ1-4, with TRBD1 as a possible D gene (6 bases). The CDR3 loop spans 15 amino acids. The V and J ends lost 5 bases and 0 bases respectively, with 11 bases between them. Germline CDR1 is SGHRS and CDR2 is YFSETQ.